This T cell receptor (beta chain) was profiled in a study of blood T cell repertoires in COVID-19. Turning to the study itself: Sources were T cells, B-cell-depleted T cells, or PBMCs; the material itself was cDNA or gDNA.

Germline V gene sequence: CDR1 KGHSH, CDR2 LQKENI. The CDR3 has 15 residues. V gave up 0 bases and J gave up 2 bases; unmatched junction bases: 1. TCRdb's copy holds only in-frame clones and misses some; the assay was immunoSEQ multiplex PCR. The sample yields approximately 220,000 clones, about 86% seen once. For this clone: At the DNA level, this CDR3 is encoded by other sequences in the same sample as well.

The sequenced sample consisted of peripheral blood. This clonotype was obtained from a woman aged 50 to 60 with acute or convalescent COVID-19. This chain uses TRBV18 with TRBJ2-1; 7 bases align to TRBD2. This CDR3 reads CASSPPGGPYNEQFF. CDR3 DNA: TGTGCCAGCTCACCACCGGGAGGGCCCTACAATGAGCAGTTCTTC.